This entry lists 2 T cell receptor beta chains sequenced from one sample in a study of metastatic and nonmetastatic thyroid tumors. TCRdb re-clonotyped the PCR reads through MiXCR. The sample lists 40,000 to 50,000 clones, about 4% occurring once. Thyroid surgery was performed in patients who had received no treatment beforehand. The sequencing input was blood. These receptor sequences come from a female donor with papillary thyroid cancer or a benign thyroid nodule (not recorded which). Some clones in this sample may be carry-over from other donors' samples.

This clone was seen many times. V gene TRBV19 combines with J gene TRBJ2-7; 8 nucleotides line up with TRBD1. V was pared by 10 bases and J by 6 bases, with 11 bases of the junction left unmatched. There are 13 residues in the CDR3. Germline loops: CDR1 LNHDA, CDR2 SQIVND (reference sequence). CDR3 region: CATLAGGAAEQYF. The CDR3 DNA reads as TGTGCCACCCTCGCAGGGGGCGCGGCCGAGCAGTACTTC.

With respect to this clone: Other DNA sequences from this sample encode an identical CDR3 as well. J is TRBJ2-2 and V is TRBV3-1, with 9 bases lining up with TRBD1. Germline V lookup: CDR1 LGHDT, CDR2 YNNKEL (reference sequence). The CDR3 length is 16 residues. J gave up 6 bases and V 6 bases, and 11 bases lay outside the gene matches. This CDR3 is CASRQTGTGSSGELFF. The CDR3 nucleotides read TGTGCCAGCAGGCAGACAGGGACAGGGTCCTCCGGGGAGCTGTTTTTT.